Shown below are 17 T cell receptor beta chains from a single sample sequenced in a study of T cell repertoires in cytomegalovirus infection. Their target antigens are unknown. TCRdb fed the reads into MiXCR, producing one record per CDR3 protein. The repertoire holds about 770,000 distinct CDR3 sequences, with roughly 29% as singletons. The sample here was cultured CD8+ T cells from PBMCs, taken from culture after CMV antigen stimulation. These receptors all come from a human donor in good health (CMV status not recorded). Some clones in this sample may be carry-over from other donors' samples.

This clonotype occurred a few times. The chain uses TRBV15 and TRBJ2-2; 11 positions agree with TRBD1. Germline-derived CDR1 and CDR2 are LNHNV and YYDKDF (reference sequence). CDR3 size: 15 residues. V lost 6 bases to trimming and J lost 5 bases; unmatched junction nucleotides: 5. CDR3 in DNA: TGTGCCACCAGATCGGGACAGGGGGGAACCGGGGAGCTGTTTTTT. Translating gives CATRSGQGGTGELFF.

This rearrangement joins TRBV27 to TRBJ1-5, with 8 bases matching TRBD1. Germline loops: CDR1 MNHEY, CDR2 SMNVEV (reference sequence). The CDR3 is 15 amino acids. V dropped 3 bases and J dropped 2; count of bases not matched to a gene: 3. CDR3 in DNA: TGTGCCAGCAGTTTTCAGGGGGCCGGCAATCAGCCCCAGCATTTT. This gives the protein CASSFQGAGNQPQHF.

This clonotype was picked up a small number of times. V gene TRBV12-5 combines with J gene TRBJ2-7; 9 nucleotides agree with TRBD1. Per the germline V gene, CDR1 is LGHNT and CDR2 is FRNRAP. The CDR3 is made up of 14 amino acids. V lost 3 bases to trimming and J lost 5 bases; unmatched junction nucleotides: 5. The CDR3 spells CASGFGTGFNEQYV. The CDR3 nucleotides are TGTGCTAGTGGTTTCGGGACAGGGTTTAACGAGCAGTACGTC.

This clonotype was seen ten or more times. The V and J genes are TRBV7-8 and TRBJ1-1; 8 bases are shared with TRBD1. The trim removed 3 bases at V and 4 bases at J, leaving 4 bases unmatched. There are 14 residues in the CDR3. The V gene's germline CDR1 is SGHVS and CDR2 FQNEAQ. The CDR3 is CASSFRQGSTEAFF. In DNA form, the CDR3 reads TGTGCCAGCAGCTTCAGACAGGGGAGCACTGAAGCTTTCTTT.

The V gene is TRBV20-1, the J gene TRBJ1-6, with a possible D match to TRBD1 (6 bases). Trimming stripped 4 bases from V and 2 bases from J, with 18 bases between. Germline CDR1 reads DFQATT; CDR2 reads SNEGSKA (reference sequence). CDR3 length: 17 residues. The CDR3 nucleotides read TGCAGTGCTATCAGACAGGAAGGAGGCCCCTATAATTCACCCCTCCACTTT. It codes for CSAIRQEGGPYNSPLHF.

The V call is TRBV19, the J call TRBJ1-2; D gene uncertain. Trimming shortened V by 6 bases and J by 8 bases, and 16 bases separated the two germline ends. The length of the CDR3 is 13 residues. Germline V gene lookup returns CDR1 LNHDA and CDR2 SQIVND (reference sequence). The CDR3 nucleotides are TGTGCCAGTAGCTCGAGTATAGTTCAGGGCTACACCTTC. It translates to CASSSSIVQGYTF.

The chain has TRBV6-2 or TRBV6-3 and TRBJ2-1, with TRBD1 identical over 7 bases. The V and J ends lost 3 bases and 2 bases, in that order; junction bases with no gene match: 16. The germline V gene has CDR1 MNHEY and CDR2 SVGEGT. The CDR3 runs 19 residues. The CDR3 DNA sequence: TGTGCCAGCAGTTATTCCCCAATTACCGACAGGGTTACCTACAATGAGCAGTTCTTC. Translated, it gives CASSYSPITDRVTYNEQFF.

The chain's CDR3 is CSARDGDSGGAGEQFF. The CDR3, as DNA: TGCAGTGCTAGGGATGGGGACAGCGGGGGGGCCGGGGAGCAGTTCTTC. The V gene is TRBV20-1, the J gene TRBJ2-1, with 10 bases matching TRBD2. From germline, CDR1 is DFQATT and CDR2 SNEGSKA (reference sequence). The CDR3 sequence is 16 residues long. V shed 3 bases, J shed 10 bases, and the junction held 15 bases outside the gene matches.

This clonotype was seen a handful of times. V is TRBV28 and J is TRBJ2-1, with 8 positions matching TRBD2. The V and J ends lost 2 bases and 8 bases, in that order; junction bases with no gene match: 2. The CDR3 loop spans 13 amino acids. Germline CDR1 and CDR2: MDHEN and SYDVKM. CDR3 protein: CASSLSGGDEQFF. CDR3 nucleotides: TGTGCCAGCAGTTTAAGCGGGGGTGATGAGCAGTTCTTC.

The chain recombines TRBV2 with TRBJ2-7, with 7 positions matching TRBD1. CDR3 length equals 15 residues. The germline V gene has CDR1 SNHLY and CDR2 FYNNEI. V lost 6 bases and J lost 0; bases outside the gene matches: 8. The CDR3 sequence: CASRSGTESSYEQYF. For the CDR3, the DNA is TGTGCCAGCAGGTCCGGGACAGAAAGCTCCTACGAGCAGTACTTC.

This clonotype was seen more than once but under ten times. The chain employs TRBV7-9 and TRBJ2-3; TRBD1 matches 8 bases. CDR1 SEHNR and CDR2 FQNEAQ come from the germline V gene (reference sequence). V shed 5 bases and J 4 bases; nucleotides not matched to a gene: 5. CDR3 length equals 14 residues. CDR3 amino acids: CASSLPQGADTQYF. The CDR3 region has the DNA TGTGCCAGCAGCCTTCCACAGGGGGCAGATACGCAGTATTTT. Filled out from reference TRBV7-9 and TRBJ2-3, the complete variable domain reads DTGVSQNPRHKITKRGQNVTFRCDPISEHNRLYWYRQTLGQGPEFLTYFQNEAQLEKSRLLSDRFSAERPKGSFSTLEIQRTEQGDSAMYLCASSLPQGADTQYFGPGTRLTVL.

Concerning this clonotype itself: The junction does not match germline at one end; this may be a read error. CDR3 sequence (DNA): TGTGCCAGTACTCCGGACAGGGGCACGGATACGCAGTATTTT. Its translation is CASTPDRGTDTQYF. This chain connects TRBV19 to TRBJ2-3; 9 nucleotides agree with TRBD1. Germline assignment: CDR1 LNHDA and CDR2 SQIVND (reference sequence). CDR3 size: 14 residues.

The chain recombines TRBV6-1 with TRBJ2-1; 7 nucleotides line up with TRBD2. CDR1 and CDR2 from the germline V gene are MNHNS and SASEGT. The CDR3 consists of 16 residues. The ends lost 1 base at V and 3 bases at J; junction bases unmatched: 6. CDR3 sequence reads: CASSEGGGGDYNEQFF. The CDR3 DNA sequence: TGTGCCAGCAGTGAAGGGGGCGGGGGAGACTACAATGAGCAGTTCTTC.

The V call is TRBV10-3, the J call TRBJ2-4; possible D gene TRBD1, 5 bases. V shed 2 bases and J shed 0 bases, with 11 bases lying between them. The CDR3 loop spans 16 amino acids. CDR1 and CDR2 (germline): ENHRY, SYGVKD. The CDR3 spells CAISEGAGQAKNIQYF. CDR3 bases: TGTGCCATCAGTGAGGGGGCAGGCCAAGCCAAAAACATTCAGTACTTC.

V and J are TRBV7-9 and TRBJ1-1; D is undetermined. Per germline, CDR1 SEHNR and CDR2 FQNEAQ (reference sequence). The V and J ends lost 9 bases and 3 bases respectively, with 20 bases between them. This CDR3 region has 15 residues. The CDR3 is CASQRAGGMDTEAFF. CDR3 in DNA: TGTGCCAGTCAGCGGGCAGGTGGGATGGACACTGAAGCTTTCTTT.

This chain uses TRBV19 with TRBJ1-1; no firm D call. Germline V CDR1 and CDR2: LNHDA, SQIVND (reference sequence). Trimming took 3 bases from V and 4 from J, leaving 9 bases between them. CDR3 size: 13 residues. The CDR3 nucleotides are TGTGCCAGTAGTATGGATTGGGGCACTGAAGCTTTCTTT. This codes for CASSMDWGTEAFF.

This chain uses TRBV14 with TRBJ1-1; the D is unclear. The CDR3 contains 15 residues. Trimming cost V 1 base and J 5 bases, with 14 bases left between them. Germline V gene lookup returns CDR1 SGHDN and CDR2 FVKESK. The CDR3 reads CASSQVGMERTEAFF. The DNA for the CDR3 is TGTGCCAGCAGCCAAGTTGGCATGGAGAGGACTGAAGCTTTCTTT.